A selection of T cell receptor beta chains follows, all from one sample in a study of blood T cell repertoires in COVID-19. Here immunoSEQ multiplex PCR was the method, and the copy in TCRdb shows in-frame clones only, minus some. The data contain over 80,000 clones, about four fifths of them singletons. The source material was peripheral blood. Every receptor here comes from a woman of 80 years or more with active or convalescent COVID-19. Both conserved end residues are trimmed from each CDR3.

j_call v_call cdr3_aa
TRBJ2-3 TRBV11-2 ASSLVGLAGASTDTQY
TRBJ2-3 TRBV18 ASSPLGQGRTDTQY
TRBJ2-1 TRBV7-2 ASSSGASSYNEQF
TRBJ2-7 TRBV28 ASSPIGGASGRAALGEQY
TRBJ2-1 TRBV6-2/TRBV6-3 ASSYPGTGRDNEQF
TRBJ2-7 TRBV2 ASEQSSYEQY
TRBJ2-7 TRBV5-1 ASSLGGTSGIYEQY
TRBJ2-1 TRBV4-2 ASSQGGLAGTYNEQF
TRBJ1-1 TRBV9 ASSVDPEGGQGGTEAF
TRBJ2-3 TRBV19 ASSYFSGSGGTDTQY
TRBJ2-2 TRBV19 ASSIDPGRLAVRGELF
TRBJ1-1 TRBV6-5 ASTRTGNYRGAF
TRBJ2-1 TRBV19 ASSSRGLAEPNEQF
TRBJ1-2 TRBV24-1 ATSVLDRRYT
TRBJ2-3 TRBV7-9 ASSLRLLTSGKTDTQY
TRBJ2-5 TRBV3-1/TRBV3-2 ASSQDPGGTKTQY
TRBJ2-1 TRBV14 ASSHPAGVSYNEQF
TRBJ2-7 TRBV27 ASSFDRGEFEQY
TRBJ2-7 TRBV6-2/TRBV6-3 ASSSRGLPAYEQY
TRBJ1-5 TRBV7-6 ASSLSRNQPQH
TRBJ1-2 TRBV9 ASSVVAGESYGYT
TRBJ2-1 TRBV9 ASSLQQGMNEQF
TRBJ2-1 TRBV18 ASSPRREGMNNEQF
TRBJ2-5 TRBV19 ASSRDRGWEETQY
TRBJ2-3 TRBV19 ASSLHGDTQY
TRBJ2-1 TRBV18 ASSFGTGAWNEQF
TRBJ2-7 TRBV5-1 ASSLEATSGTYEQY